Listed here is a single T cell receptor beta chain. Using immunoSEQ multiplex PCR, the repertoire was profiled, and TCRdb retains in-frame clones only, with some absent. The sample shows under 70,000 clones, roughly 86% of them seen only once. This specimen comes from a study of PD-L1 blockade in urothelial cancer. Across the study: After treatment start, blood was analyzed at 3 weeks (second dose) and at 6 weeks.

Time point: peripheral blood 6 weeks after treatment start. Germline V lookup: CDR1 SGHDT, CDR2 YYEEEE. The V segment lost 6 bases and the J segment 5 bases; nucleotides outside the gene matches: 1. The CDR3 length is 13 residues. The chain combines TRBV5-6 with TRBJ1-6; TRBD1 agrees at 8 bases. This receptor was identified in a man between 60 and 70 years old with urothelial cancer. This sample comprised PBMCs, obtained around atezolizumab (anti-PD-L1) treatment. CDR3 in amino acids: CASKGQDNSPLHF. The CDR3 DNA reads TGTGCCAGCAAGGGACAGGATAATTCACCCCTCCACTTT.